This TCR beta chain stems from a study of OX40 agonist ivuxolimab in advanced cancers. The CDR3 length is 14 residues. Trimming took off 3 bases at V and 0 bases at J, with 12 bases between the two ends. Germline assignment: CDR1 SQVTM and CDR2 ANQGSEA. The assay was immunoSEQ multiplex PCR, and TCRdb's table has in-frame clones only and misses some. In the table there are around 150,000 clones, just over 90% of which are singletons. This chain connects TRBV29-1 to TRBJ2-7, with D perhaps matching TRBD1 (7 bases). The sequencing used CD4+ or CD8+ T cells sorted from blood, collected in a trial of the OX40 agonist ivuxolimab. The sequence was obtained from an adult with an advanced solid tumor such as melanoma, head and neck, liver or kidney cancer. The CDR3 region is CSVERDSPSYEQYF. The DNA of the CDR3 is TGCAGCGTTGAGCGGGACAGTCCCTCCTACGAGCAGTACTTC.